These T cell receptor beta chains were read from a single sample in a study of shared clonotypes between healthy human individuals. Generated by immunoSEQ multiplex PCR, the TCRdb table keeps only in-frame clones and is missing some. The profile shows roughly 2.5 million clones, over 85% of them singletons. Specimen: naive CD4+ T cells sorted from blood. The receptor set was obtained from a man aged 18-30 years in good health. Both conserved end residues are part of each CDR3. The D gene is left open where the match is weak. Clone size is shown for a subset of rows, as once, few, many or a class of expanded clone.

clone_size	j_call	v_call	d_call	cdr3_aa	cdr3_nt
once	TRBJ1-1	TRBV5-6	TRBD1	CASSSGRDRGAFF	TGTGCCAGCAGCTCGGGTCGGGACAGAGGGGCTTTCTTT
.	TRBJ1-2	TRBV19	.	CATLGENLGTSFGYTF	TGTGCAACCCTTGGAGAAAACCTGGGGACAAGTTTTGGCTACACCTTC
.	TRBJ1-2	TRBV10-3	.	CAISDPRDGNYGYTF	TGTGCCATCAGTGACCCAAGAGACGGGAACTATGGCTACACCTTC
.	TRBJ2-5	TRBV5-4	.	CASSQDSYQETQYF	TGTGCCAGCAGCCAAGACAGTTACCAAGAGACCCAGTACTTC
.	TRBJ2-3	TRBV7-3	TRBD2	CASSSPAAAGGYTDTQYF	TGTGCCAGCAGCTCTCCCGCGGCAGCGGGGGGGTATACAGATACGCAGTATTTT
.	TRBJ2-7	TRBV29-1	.	CSVRAQGAQGSEYF	TGCAGCGTCAGGGCCCAGGGTGCGCAGGGCTCCGAGTACTTC
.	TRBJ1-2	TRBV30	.	CAWSGRYGYTF	TGTGCCTGGAGTGGGCGCTATGGCTACACCTTC
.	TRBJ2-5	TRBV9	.	CASSVQGTQETQYF	TGTGCCAGCAGCGTGCAGGGGACACAAGAGACCCAGTACTTC
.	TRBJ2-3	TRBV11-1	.	CASSLLDLTDTQYF	TGTGCCAGCAGCTTACTGGATCTCACAGATACGCAGTATTTT
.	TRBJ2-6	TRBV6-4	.	CAITGGLNVLTF	TGTGCCATCACCGGGGGGCTCAACGTCCTGACTTTC
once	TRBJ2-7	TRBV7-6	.	CASSLQGEQYF	TGTGCCAGCAGCTTACAGGGCGAGCAGTACTTC
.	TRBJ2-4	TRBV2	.	CASSVNTGAKNIQYF	TGTGCCAGCAGCGTAAACACAGGGGCCAAAAACATTCAGTACTTC
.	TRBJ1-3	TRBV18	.	CASSPPLQSLSGNTIYF	TGTGCCAGCTCACCACCCTTACAGTCGTTGTCTGGAAACACCATATATTTT
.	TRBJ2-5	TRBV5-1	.	CASSVSGETQYF	TGCGCCAGCAGCGTCTCGGGTGAGACCCAGTACTTC
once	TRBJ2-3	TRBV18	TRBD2	CASSPLVLAATDTQYF	TGTGCCAGCTCACCACTCGTCCTAGCGGCCACAGATACGCAGTATTTT
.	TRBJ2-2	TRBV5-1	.	CASSLERPTAGELFF	TGCGCCAGCAGCTTGGAAAGACCTACGGCCGGGGAGCTGTTTTTT